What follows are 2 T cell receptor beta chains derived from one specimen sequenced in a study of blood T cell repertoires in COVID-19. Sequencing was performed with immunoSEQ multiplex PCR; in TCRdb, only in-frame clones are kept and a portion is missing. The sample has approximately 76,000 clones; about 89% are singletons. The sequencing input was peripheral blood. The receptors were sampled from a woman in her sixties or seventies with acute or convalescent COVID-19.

In DNA, the CDR3 is TGTGCCAGCAGCTTACTCGCGGGGGCGGGCGAAGGCTACACCTTC. Translated, it gives CASSLLAGAGEGYTF. J is TRBJ1-2 and V is TRBV7-2; D possibly corresponds to TRBD1 (6 bases). The ends were cut back, 2 bases at V and 8 bases at J, with 18 bases in the middle. In germline, CDR1 is SGHTA, CDR2 FQGNSA. This CDR3 has 15 amino acids. Complete variable domain (other parts from reference TRBV7-2 and TRBJ1-2): GAGVSQSPSNKVTEKGKDVELRCDPISGHTALYWYRQSLGQGLEFLIYFQGNSAPDKSGLPSDRFSAERTGGSVSTLTIQRTQQEDSAVYLCASSLLAGAGEGYTFGSGTRLTVV.

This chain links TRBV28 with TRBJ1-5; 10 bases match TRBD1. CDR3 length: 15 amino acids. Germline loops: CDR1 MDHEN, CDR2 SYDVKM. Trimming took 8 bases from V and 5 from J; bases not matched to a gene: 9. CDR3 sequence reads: CASCRGDRGHQPQHF. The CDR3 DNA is TGTGCCAGCTGCCGGGGGGACAGGGGTCATCAGCCCCAGCATTTT.